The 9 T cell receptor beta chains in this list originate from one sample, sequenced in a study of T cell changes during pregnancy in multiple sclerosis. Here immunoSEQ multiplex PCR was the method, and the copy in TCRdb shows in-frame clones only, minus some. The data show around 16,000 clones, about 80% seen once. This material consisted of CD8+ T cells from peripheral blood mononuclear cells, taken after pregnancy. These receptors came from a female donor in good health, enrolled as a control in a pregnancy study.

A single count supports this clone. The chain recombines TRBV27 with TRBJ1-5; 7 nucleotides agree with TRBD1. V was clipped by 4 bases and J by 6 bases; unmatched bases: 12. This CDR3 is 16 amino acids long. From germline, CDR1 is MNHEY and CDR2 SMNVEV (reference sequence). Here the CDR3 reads CASSSLGQDNVQPQHF. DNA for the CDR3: TGTGCCAGCAGTTCCCTAGGACAGGATAACGTTCAGCCCCAGCATTTT.

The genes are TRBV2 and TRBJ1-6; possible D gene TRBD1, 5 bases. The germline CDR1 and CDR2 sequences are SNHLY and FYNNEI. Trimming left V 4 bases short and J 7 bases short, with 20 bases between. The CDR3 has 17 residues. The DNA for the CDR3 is TGTGCCAGCAGTGGACGGGTTCGCGCTGGGGGGAATTCACCCCTCCACTTT. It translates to CASSGRVRAGGNSPLHF. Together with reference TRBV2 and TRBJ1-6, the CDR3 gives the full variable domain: EPEVTQTPSHQVTQMGQEVILRCVPISNHLYFYWYRQILGQKVEFLVSFYNNEISEKSEIFDDQFSVERPDGSNFTLKIRSTKLEDSAMYFCASSGRVRAGGNSPLHFGNGTRLTVT.

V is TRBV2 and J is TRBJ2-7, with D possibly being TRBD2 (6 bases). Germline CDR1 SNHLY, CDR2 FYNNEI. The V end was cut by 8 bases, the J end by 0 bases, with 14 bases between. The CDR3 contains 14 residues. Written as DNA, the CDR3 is TGTGCCAGCGGGGCGGGACTGCGCTCCTACGAGCAGTACTTC. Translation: CASGAGLRSYEQYF.

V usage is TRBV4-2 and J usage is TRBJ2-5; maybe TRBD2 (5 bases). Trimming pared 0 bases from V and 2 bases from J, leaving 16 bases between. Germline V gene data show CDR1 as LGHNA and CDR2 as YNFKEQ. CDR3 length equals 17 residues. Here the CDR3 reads CASSQEGSVSPQETQYF. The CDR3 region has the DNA TGTGCCAGCAGCCAAGAGGGTAGCGTCTCTCCTCAAGAGACCCAGTACTTC.

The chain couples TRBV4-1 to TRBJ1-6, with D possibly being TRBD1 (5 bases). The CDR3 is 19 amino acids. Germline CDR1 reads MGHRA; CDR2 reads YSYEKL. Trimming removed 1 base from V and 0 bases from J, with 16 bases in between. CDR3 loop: CASSQAPGQASSYNSPLHF. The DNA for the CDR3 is TGCGCCAGCAGCCAAGCCCCTGGACAAGCGAGCTCCTATAATTCACCCCTCCACTTT.

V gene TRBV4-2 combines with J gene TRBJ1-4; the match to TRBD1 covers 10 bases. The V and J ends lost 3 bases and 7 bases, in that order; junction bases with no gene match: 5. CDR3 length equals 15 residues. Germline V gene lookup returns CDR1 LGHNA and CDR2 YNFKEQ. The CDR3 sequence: CASSQGTGEAEKLFF. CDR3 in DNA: TGTGCCAGCAGCCAGGGGACAGGGGAGGCTGAAAAACTGTTTTTT.

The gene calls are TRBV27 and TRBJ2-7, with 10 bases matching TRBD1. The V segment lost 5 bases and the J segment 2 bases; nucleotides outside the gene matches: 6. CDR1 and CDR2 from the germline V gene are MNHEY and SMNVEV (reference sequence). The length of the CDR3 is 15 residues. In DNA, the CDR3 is TGTGCCAGCAGTCCCGGGACAGGGGCTCCCTACGAGCAGTACTTC. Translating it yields CASSPGTGAPYEQYF.

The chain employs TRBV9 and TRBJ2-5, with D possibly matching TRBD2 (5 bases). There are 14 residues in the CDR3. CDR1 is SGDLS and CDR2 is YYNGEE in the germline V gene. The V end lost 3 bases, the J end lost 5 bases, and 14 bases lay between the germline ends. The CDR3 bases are TGTGCCAGCAGCGAATTAGCGTACGGTGAGACCCAGTACTTC. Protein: CASSELAYGETQYF.

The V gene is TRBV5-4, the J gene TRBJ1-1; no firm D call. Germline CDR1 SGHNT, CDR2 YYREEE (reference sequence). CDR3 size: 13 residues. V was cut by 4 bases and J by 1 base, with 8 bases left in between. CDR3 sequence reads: CASSIRQNTEAFF. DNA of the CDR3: TGTGCCAGCAGCATTAGACAGAACACTGAAGCTTTCTTT. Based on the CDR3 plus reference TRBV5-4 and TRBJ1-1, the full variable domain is ETGVTQSPTHLIKTRGQQVTLRCSSQSGHNTVSWYQQALGQGPQFIFQYYREEENGRGNFPPRFSGLQFPNYSSELNVNALELDDSALYLCASSIRQNTEAFFGQGTRLTVV.